This T cell receptor (beta chain) came from a study of blood T cell repertoires in COVID-19. Study-level background: The origin of the acute and convalescent COVID-19 samples was the United States, Italy and Spain. The analysed material was cDNA or gDNA that came from T cells, B-cell-depleted T cells, or PBMCs.

Assay: immunoSEQ multiplex PCR; the TCRdb copy retains only in-frame clones and omits some. The sample records about 300,000 clones, under 90% being singletons. Cohort 3 donors were reported recovered after two negative PCRs, clearance, or symptom resolution. V lost 3 bases to trimming and J lost 2 bases, with 10 bases between them. The CDR3 has 13 amino acids. Germline values: CDR1 GTSNPN, CDR2 SVGIG (reference sequence). The TCR comes from a man between 25 and 39 years old who had recovered from COVID-19. The specimen was PBMCs or T cells enriched from blood (not recorded which). The rearrangement links TRBV30 to TRBJ1-2, with D possibly matching TRBD1 (6 bases). The CDR3 spells CAWSQGQNYGYTF. DNA for the CDR3: TGTGCCTGGAGCCAGGGGCAAAACTATGGCTACACCTTC.